The 30 T cell receptor beta chains given below trace back to one sample, sequenced in a study of shared clonotypes between healthy human individuals. Clones were sequenced by immunoSEQ multiplex PCR, and TCRdb holds only the in-frame ones, with some missing. The table shows some 1,600,000 clones, with around 98% occurring only once. The sequenced sample was naive CD4+ T cells sorted from blood. The subset denotes: CD45RA+ positively selected. These receptors all stem from a young man in good health.

The chain links TRBV7-2 to TRBJ1-2; no reliable D call. This CDR3 spans 12 amino acids. Germline V gene sequence: CDR1 SGHTA, CDR2 FQGNSA. The V and J ends lost 1 base and 8 bases respectively, with 8 bases between them. CDR3 residues: CASSLDAVGYTF. DNA for the CDR3: TGTGCCAGCAGCTTAGACGCGGTAGGCTACACCTTC.

This clone was seen once. The CDR3 bases are TGTGCCAGCAGCTCACATCGGGGAAAACGGAAGGACACAGATACGCAGTATTTT. As protein: CASSSHRGKRKDTDTQYF. The chain couples TRBV11-2 to TRBJ2-3, with D possibly being TRBD2 (5 bases). The CDR3 is 18 amino acids. Germline CDR1 is SGHAT and CDR2 is FQNNGV. V lost 4 bases and J lost 2, with 22 bases in between. Using reference TRBV11-2 and TRBJ2-3 for the parts outside the CDR3, the full variable domain is EAGVAQSPRYKIIEKRQSVAFWCNPISGHATLYWYQQILGQGPKLLIQFQNNGVVDDSQLPKDRFSAERLKGVDSTLKIQPAKLEDSAVYLCASSSHRGKRKDTDTQYFGPGTRLTVL.

A remark on this clone: Different DNA sequences within this sample yield the same CDR3. This chain links TRBV18 with TRBJ2-5; TRBD1 matches at 7 bases. CDR1 and CDR2 from the germline V gene are KGHSH and LQKENI. The CDR3 is 13 amino acids. The junction had 2 bases not matched to a gene; V was cut back by 4 bases and J by 3 bases. The DNA for the CDR3 is TGTGCCAGCTCACGGGACAGAGAAGAGACCCAGTACTTC. Translating it yields CASSRDREETQYF. Supplemented by reference TRBV18 and TRBJ2-5, the full variable domain reads NAGVMQNPRHLVRRRGQEARLRCSPMKGHSHVYWYRQLPEEGLKFMVYLQKENIIDESGMPKERFSAEFPKEGPSILRIQQVVRGDSAAYFCASSRDREETQYFGPGTRLLVL.

This chain uses TRBV7-7 with TRBJ2-7; the D gene is possibly TRBD2 (6 bases). The CDR3 is made up of 17 amino acids. V shed 7 bases and J shed 4 bases, with 26 bases lying between them. From germline, CDR1 is SSHAT and CDR2 FNYEAQ (reference sequence). The chain's CDR3 is CASMGRRVGGGWYEQYF. Written as DNA, the CDR3 is TGTGCCAGCATGGGGAGACGGGTGGGGGGAGGATGGTACGAGCAGTACTTC.

DNA for the CDR3: TGTGCCAGCAGCCACTATAACGGGAGGGGTCACAATGAGCAGTTCTTC. Protein product: CASSHYNGRGHNEQFF. The V gene is TRBV7-2, the J gene TRBJ2-1, with TRBD2 identical over 8 bases. V gave up 5 bases and J gave up 5 bases; unmatched junction bases: 11. Germline assignment: CDR1 SGHTA and CDR2 FQGNSA. The CDR3 loop spans 16 amino acids. The variable domain in full, completed from reference TRBV7-2 and TRBJ2-1, reads GAGVSQSPSNKVTEKGKDVELRCDPISGHTALYWYRQSLGQGLEFLIYFQGNSAPDKSGLPSDRFSAERTGGSVSTLTIQRTQQEDSAVYLCASSHYNGRGHNEQFFGPGTRLTVL.

The chain couples TRBV5-8 to TRBJ2-5, with TRBD1 as a possible D gene (6 bases). The germline V and J ends were trimmed by 3 bases and 5 bases, with 14 bases remaining between them. Germline assignment: CDR1 SGHTS and CDR2 YDEGEE. The CDR3 consists of 14 residues. CDR3: CASSWYREGETQYF. CDR3 bases: TGTGCCAGCAGCTGGTACAGGGAAGGGGAGACCCAGTACTTC.

V gene TRBV6-6 combines with J gene TRBJ1-1; D unclear. This CDR3 is 15 amino acids long. The V gene's germline CDR1 is MNHNY and CDR2 SVGAGI (reference sequence). The V end was cut by 4 bases, the J end by 5 bases, with 17 bases between. Here the CDR3 DNA reads TGTGCCAGCAGTTTCCCCGGGAAGACCAGGACTGAAGCTTTCTTT. Protein sequence: CASSFPGKTRTEAFF.

V is TRBV19 and J is TRBJ1-2, with 7 bases matching TRBD1. Germline V gene lookup returns CDR1 LNHDA and CDR2 SQIVND (reference sequence). This CDR3 contains 13 residues. The trim removed 5 bases at V and 5 bases at J, leaving 5 bases unmatched. CDR3 sequence: CASSLRTGYGYTF. The CDR3 coding sequence is TGTGCCAGTAGTCTGAGGACAGGATATGGCTACACCTTC.

This clone is a singleton in its sample. J is TRBJ2-7 and V is TRBV6-1; 9 bases fit TRBD1. From germline, CDR1 is MNHNS and CDR2 SASEGT. The CDR3 runs to 14 residues. J was trimmed by 4 bases and V by 8 bases; bases with no gene match: 9. CDR3 in DNA: TGTGCCAGCGGCGGGGGACAGGGTAGTTACGAGCAGTACTTC. Its protein product is CASGGGQGSYEQYF.

The chain employs TRBV4-1 and TRBJ2-7; 13 positions match TRBD2. The CDR3 is 15 residues long. Looked up from germline, CDR1 is MGHRA and CDR2 is YSYEKL. V was clipped by 4 bases and J by 6 bases; unmatched bases: 6. CDR3 DNA sequence: TGCGCCAGCAGCCCAATAGGACTAGCGGGAGTCGAGCAGTACTTC. It encodes CASSPIGLAGVEQYF.

This clone was picked up one time. This sequence joins TRBV6-8 and TRBJ2-2; 9 nucleotides line up with TRBD2. The junction had 15 bases not matched to a gene; V was cut back by 4 bases and J by 3 bases. Germline CDR1 is MNHGY and CDR2 is SAAAGT. There are 19 residues in the CDR3. In DNA, the CDR3 is TGTGCCAGCAGTTGGAGACGTCGAGAAGCGGGAGGCGACACCGGGGAGCTGTTTTTT. It codes for CASSWRRREAGGDTGELFF.

The chain combines TRBV7-9 with TRBJ2-1; TRBD2 matches at 10 bases. Trimming removed 5 bases from V and 1 base from J; junction bases left unmatched: 8. This CDR3 region has 17 residues. Germline CDR1 reads SEHNR; CDR2 reads FQNEAQ (reference sequence). The CDR3 spells CASSPDSGRASYNEQFF. CDR3 nucleotide sequence: TGTGCCAGCAGCCCGGACAGCGGGAGGGCATCCTACAATGAGCAGTTCTTC.

This chain connects TRBV5-4 to TRBJ1-2; tentatively, D is TRBD1 (6 bases). The V end lost 4 bases, the J end lost 6 bases, and 7 bases lay between the germline ends. The germline V gene encodes CDR1 SGHNT and CDR2 YYREEE (reference sequence). The CDR3 is made up of 11 amino acids. CDR3 loop: CASSPGDGYTF. For the CDR3, the DNA is TGTGCCAGCAGCCCAGGGGATGGCTACACCTTC. Complete variable domain (other parts from reference TRBV5-4 and TRBJ1-2): ETGVTQSPTHLIKTRGQQVTLRCSSQSGHNTVSWYQQALGQGPQFIFQYYREEENGRGNFPPRFSGLQFPNYSSELNVNALELDDSALYLCASSPGDGYTFGSGTRLTVV.

This chain links TRBV7-3 with TRBJ2-2; possibly TRBD1 for D (5 bases). The V and J ends lost 4 bases and 7 bases respectively, with 10 bases between them. The CDR3 loop spans 13 amino acids. Germline lookup yields CDR1 SGHTA and CDR2 FQGTGA. The CDR3 nucleotides read TGTGCCAGCAGCTCGCAGGGATTCGGGGAGCTGTTTTTT. Its protein is CASSSQGFGELFF.

The chain uses TRBV30 and TRBJ2-7; D remains unclear. The CDR3 has 12 amino acids. V lost 2 bases and J lost 3, with 8 bases in between. Germline lookup yields CDR1 GTSNPN and CDR2 SVGIG (reference sequence). In DNA, the CDR3 is TGTGCCTGGAGTAATTTGATCTACGAGCAGTACTTC. This sequence encodes CAWSNLIYEQYF.

This chain connects TRBV4-3 to TRBJ2-7, with 9 positions matching TRBD1. The junction had 7 bases not matched to a gene; V was cut back by 4 bases and J by 3 bases. The CDR3 consists of 15 residues. Germline V gives CDR1 LGHNA, CDR2 YSLEER. The CDR3 loop is CASSPGAGQGYEQYF. The DNA of the CDR3 is TGCGCCAGCAGCCCCGGGGCGGGACAGGGCTACGAGCAGTACTTC.

The rearrangement joins TRBV5-1 to TRBJ2-7; D is possibly TRBD2 (5 bases). The germline CDR1 and CDR2 sequences are SGHRS and YFSETQ. The V end was cut by 6 bases, the J end by 2 bases, with 15 bases between. The CDR3 runs 14 residues. The CDR3 DNA follows: TGCGCCAGCAATCCTAGCCCGGATACCTACGAGCAGTACTTC. This codes for CASNPSPDTYEQYF.

This chain joins TRBV18 and TRBJ2-5, with TRBD1 identical over 7 bases. Per germline, CDR1 KGHSH and CDR2 LQKENI. This CDR3 region has 14 residues. V trimming: 3 bases; J trimming: 4 bases; junction bases outside the gene matches: 5. The CDR3 nucleotides are TGTGCCAGCTCACCCAACAGGGGTGGAGAGACCCAGTACTTC. Translating gives CASSPNRGGETQYF.

J is TRBJ2-7 and V is TRBV10-1; no reliable D call. Trimming stripped 0 bases from V and 1 base from J, with 10 bases between. Germline CDR1 is WNHNN and CDR2 is SYGVQD (reference sequence). The CDR3 totals 15 residues. The CDR3 loop reads CASSESGAVSYEQYF. The CDR3 DNA is TGCGCCAGCAGTGAGTCAGGCGCGGTATCCTACGAGCAGTACTTC.

V usage is TRBV28 and J usage is TRBJ1-4, with D perhaps matching TRBD1 (5 bases). Germline V CDR1 and CDR2: MDHEN, SYDVKM. Between the trimmed V and J ends, which lost 1 base and 2 bases, there was a span of 5 bases. This CDR3 region has 14 residues. This CDR3 reads CASSLSGTNEKLFF. CDR3 nucleotide sequence: TGTGCCAGCAGTTTATCAGGGACTAATGAAAAACTGTTTTTT.

The chain joins TRBV10-3 to TRBJ1-4, with D perhaps TRBD1 (5 bases). The CDR3 is 14 amino acids. Trimming removed 10 bases from V and 10 bases from J, with 22 bases in between. Germline assignment: CDR1 ENHRY and CDR2 SYGVKD. CDR3 residues: CATTDSQAGGKLFF. In nucleotides, the CDR3 is TGTGCCACTACCGACAGTCAGGCGGGGGGAAAACTGTTTTTT.

The chain employs TRBV4-1 and TRBJ2-6, with no clear D. Trimming took 0 bases from V and 1 from J, leaving 16 bases between them. Germline V gene lookup returns CDR1 MGHRA and CDR2 YSYEKL. The CDR3 has 19 amino acids. The CDR3 here is CASSQDHPQRLSGANVLTF. CDR3 coding DNA: TGCGCCAGCAGCCAAGACCACCCCCAACGGCTTTCTGGGGCCAACGTCCTGACTTTC.

The sample holds one count of this clone. The chain has TRBV18 and TRBJ2-6; D possibly corresponds to TRBD1 (6 bases). Germline CDR1 is KGHSH and CDR2 is LQKENI. The CDR3 covers 17 residues. V was clipped by 6 bases and J by 1 base, with 16 bases between them. CDR3 amino acids: CASSHALDRSGANVLTF. The CDR3 bases are TGTGCCAGCTCTCATGCCTTGGACAGATCTGGGGCCAACGTCCTGACTTTC. Supplemented by reference TRBV18 and TRBJ2-6, the full variable domain reads NAGVMQNPRHLVRRRGQEARLRCSPMKGHSHVYWYRQLPEEGLKFMVYLQKENIIDESGMPKERFSAEFPKEGPSILRIQQVVRGDSAAYFCASSHALDRSGANVLTFGAGSRLTVL.

Only one count was recorded for this clone. The CDR3 protein is CASSVTTVGYNEQFF. The CDR3 bases are TGCGCCAGCAGCGTAACCACGGTTGGGTACAATGAGCAGTTCTTC. V and J are TRBV5-1 and TRBJ2-1; no firm D call. CDR3 length: 15 amino acids. The V and J ends lost 4 bases and 4 bases respectively, with 15 bases between them. Germline lookup yields CDR1 SGHRS and CDR2 YFSETQ.

This chain connects TRBV7-3 to TRBJ2-1; D possibly corresponds to TRBD2 (5 bases). The CDR3 is 15 amino acids. Trimming took 6 bases from V and 2 from J, leaving 14 bases between them. Germline CDR1 is SGHTA and CDR2 is FQGTGA. DNA for the CDR3: TGTGCCAGCAGTCCTACTAGTTTGCCCTACAATGAGCAGTTCTTC. It codes for CASSPTSLPYNEQFF.

The rearrangement joins TRBV19 to TRBJ1-2; D is uncertain. With 8 bases removed from V and 1 base from J, the gap between germline ends came to 8 bases. Germline V gene data show CDR1 as LNHDA and CDR2 as SQIVND (reference sequence). This CDR3 comprises 12 residues. The CDR3 reads CASCRVNYGYTF. CDR3 bases: TGTGCCAGTTGCAGAGTTAACTATGGCTACACCTTC.

Details on this clone: Other DNA sequences in the same sample also yield this CDR3. The chain uses TRBV18 and TRBJ1-5; maybe TRBD1 (5 bases). The length of the CDR3 is 16 residues. Germline CDR1 and CDR2: KGHSH and LQKENI. V was shortened by 3 bases and J by 1 base, with 13 bases between the two germline ends. This chain's CDR3 is CASSPLPGGSNQPQHF. The CDR3 DNA reads TGTGCCAGCTCACCGCTCCCCGGGGGGAGCAATCAGCCCCAGCATTTT.

This sequence joins TRBV9 and TRBJ2-2; no firm D call. CDR3 length equals 15 residues. Trimming left V 3 bases short and J 0 bases short, with 9 bases between. Germline CDR1 reads SGDLS; CDR2 reads YYNGEE. The DNA of the CDR3 is TGTGCCAGCAGCGCGACAATTTCGAACACCGGGGAGCTGTTTTTT. This sequence encodes CASSATISNTGELFF.

V usage is TRBV15 and J usage is TRBJ2-7, with D perhaps matching TRBD1 (6 bases). This CDR3 contains 15 residues. Germline-derived CDR1 and CDR2 are LNHNV and YYDKDF (reference sequence). Trimming shortened V by 1 base and J by 4 bases, and 14 bases separated the two germline ends. This CDR3 is CATSRGLDREYEQYF. CDR3 bases: TGTGCCACCAGCAGAGGCCTGGACAGAGAATACGAGCAGTACTTC. Filled out from reference TRBV15 and TRBJ2-7, the complete variable domain reads DAMVIQNPRYQVTQFGKPVTLSCSQTLNHNVMYWYQQKSSQAPKLLFHYYDKDFNNEADTPDNFQSRRPNTSFCFLDIRSPGLGDTAMYLCATSRGLDREYEQYFGPGTRLTVT.

This clone has only one observation. The genes are TRBV5-4 and TRBJ2-7; weak D call: TRBD2 (6 bases). Germline V gives CDR1 SGHNT, CDR2 YYREEE (reference sequence). V was pared by 3 bases and J by 3 bases, with 13 bases between. The CDR3 spans 14 residues. CDR3 sequence reads: CASSSGAGRYEQYF. The CDR3 bases are TGTGCCAGCAGCTCTGGAGCGGGCCGCTACGAGCAGTACTTC.